These 28 T cell receptor beta chains came from one sample sequenced in a study of OX40 agonist ivuxolimab in advanced cancers. The library came from the immunoSEQ multiplex PCR assay. The immuneACCESS repertoire file appears here via TCRdb, limited to in-frame rearrangements. These files lack a portion of the clones; in checked studies, under half of the deficit traces to unresolved V genes, and the cause of the others is not known. For this sample there are approximately 50,000 clones; roughly 87% appear just once. The top ten clonotypes cover about 0.62% of the sample. The source was CD4+ or CD8+ T cells sorted from blood, collected in a trial of the OX40 agonist ivuxolimab. The receptors were sampled from an adult with an advanced solid tumor such as melanoma, head and neck, liver or kidney cancer.

The table lists this clone with a few counts. The genes are TRBV10-3 and TRBJ2-1; D gene ambiguous. V lost 3 bases and J lost 10, with 13 bases in between. CDR3 size: 13 residues. From germline, CDR1 is ENHRY and CDR2 SYGVKD. The CDR3 region is CAISEVVAGEQFF. The CDR3 DNA reads as TGTGCCATCAGTGAAGTAGTAGCCGGGGAGCAGTTCTTC.

This chain uses TRBV28 with TRBJ1-1; TRBD1 agrees at 8 bases. J gave up 7 bases and V 5 bases, and 9 bases lay outside the gene matches. The CDR3 sequence is 14 residues long. Germline lookup yields CDR1 MDHEN and CDR2 SYDVKM. This chain's CDR3 is CASSPPPGGLEAFF. The CDR3 DNA sequence: TGTGCCAGCAGTCCCCCTCCAGGGGGCCTTGAAGCTTTCTTT.

The gene calls are TRBV19 and TRBJ2-7; TRBD2 aligns across 10 bases. Looked up from germline, CDR1 is LNHDA and CDR2 is SQIVND (reference sequence). The CDR3 contains 16 residues. J lost 0 bases, V lost 5 bases, and 7 bases had no gene match. CDR3 loop: CASSVSSGSFSYEQYF. DNA of the CDR3: TGTGCCAGTAGTGTCTCTAGCGGGAGTTTCTCCTACGAGCAGTACTTC.

This clone was recorded only once. The rearrangement uses TRBV7-2 and TRBJ2-5; D gene uncertain. The CDR3 has 12 residues. Trimming removed 4 bases at V and 1 base at J, with 4 bases between. Germline CDR1 SGHTA, CDR2 FQGNSA. DNA of the CDR3: TGTGCCAGCAGCTCTACCCAAGAGACCCAGTACTTC. This codes for CASSSTQETQYF.

The sample holds one count of this clone. The genes are TRBV4-1 and TRBJ2-7; 11 bases agree with TRBD2. The CDR3 extends over 15 amino acids. Trimming at V came to 5 bases and at J to 0 bases, leaving 3 bases not matched to a gene. Germline V gene data show CDR1 as MGHRA and CDR2 as YSYEKL. CDR3 sequence: CASSVTSGSSYEQYF. The CDR3 DNA sequence: TGCGCCAGCAGCGTTACTAGCGGGAGCTCCTACGAGCAGTACTTC.

The rearrangement uses TRBV28 and TRBJ2-3; D perhaps matches TRBD2 (6 bases). The CDR3 has 13 residues. The ends were cut back, 9 bases at V and 2 bases at J, with 12 bases in the middle. CDR1 is MDHEN, CDR2 SYDVKM, per germline. The CDR3 bases are TGTGCCAGTACCGGGAGAGTCACAGATACGCAGTATTTT. Amino acid sequence: CASTGRVTDTQYF.

The genes are TRBV5-5 and TRBJ1-5; TRBD1 is a possible D gene (6 bases). Germline CDR1 is SGHKS and CDR2 is YYEKEE (reference sequence). The ends were cut back, 5 bases at V and 3 bases at J, with 15 bases in the middle. This CDR3 is built from 15 residues. CDR3 loop: CASRTGWIANQPQHF. As DNA, the CDR3 is TGTGCCAGCAGGACAGGATGGATTGCCAATCAGCCCCAGCATTTT.

The genes are TRBV2 and TRBJ1-1; D is ambiguous. V was pared by 8 bases and J by 1 base, with 11 bases between. The germline V gene encodes CDR1 SNHLY and CDR2 FYNNEI. This CDR3 region has 13 residues. The CDR3: CASGPIANTEAFF. Here the CDR3 DNA reads TGTGCCAGCGGACCTATCGCGAACACTGAAGCTTTCTTT.

CDR3 amino acids: CASSSSWGIGEKLFF. The DNA of the CDR3 is TGTGCCAGCAGTTCTTCCTGGGGCATTGGTGAAAAACTGTTTTTT. The chain combines TRBV6-5 with TRBJ1-4, with a possible D match to TRBD1 (5 bases). The V and J ends lost 4 bases and 7 bases respectively, with 16 bases between them. This CDR3 contains 15 residues. Germline CDR1 is MNHEY and CDR2 is SVGAGI.

The genes are TRBV7-8 and TRBJ2-5; 10 bases agree with TRBD1. V lost 5 bases, J lost 4 bases, and 7 bases stayed unmatched. This CDR3 region has 15 residues. Germline V gene lookup returns CDR1 SGHVS and CDR2 FQNEAQ. CDR3: CASSPQGTGAETQYF. CDR3 DNA: TGTGCCAGCAGCCCACAGGGGACAGGGGCAGAGACCCAGTACTTC.

The rearrangement joins TRBV2 to TRBJ2-7; D is unresolved. The V and J ends lost 7 bases and 0 bases respectively, with 13 bases between them. This CDR3 comprises 14 residues. Germline V gives CDR1 SNHLY, CDR2 FYNNEI. DNA for the CDR3: TGTGCCAGCAAGGCAATCCTCCTCTCCTACGAGCAGTACTTC. This translates into CASKAILLSYEQYF.

V and J are TRBV28 and TRBJ2-1; the D is unclear. CDR3 size: 14 residues. Germline-derived CDR1 and CDR2 are MDHEN and SYDVKM. Trimming removed 9 bases at V and 9 bases at J, with 21 bases between. CDR3 sequence reads: CASSTVLPVVEQFF. CDR3 bases: TGTGCCAGTAGTACCGTTCTGCCGGTTGTTGAGCAGTTCTTC.

V gene TRBV7-3 combines with J gene TRBJ2-3; D may be TRBD2 (6 bases). The CDR3 loop spans 13 amino acids. Trimming pared 4 bases from V and 4 bases from J, leaving 9 bases between. Germline V CDR1 and CDR2: SGHTA, FQGTGA. CDR3 sequence (DNA): TGTGCCAGCAGCTCATCGGGGGCAGATACGCAGTATTTT. Protein sequence: CASSSSGADTQYF.

The rearrangement uses TRBV4-1 and TRBJ2-7; 14 bases align to TRBD2. Germline loops: CDR1 MGHRA, CDR2 YSYEKL. J was trimmed by 6 bases and V by 4 bases; bases with no gene match: 5. The CDR3 contains 15 residues. CDR3 nucleotides: TGCGCCAGCAGCCCGAGGGGACTAGCGGGAGCCGAGCAGTACTTC. Protein: CASSPRGLAGAEQYF.

The chain links TRBV29-1 to TRBJ2-7; possibly TRBD2 for D (5 bases). Trimming removed 7 bases from V and 0 bases from J, with 13 bases in between. Germline assignment: CDR1 SQVTM and CDR2 ANQGSEA. The CDR3 sequence is 13 residues long. CDR3 nucleotide sequence: TGCAGCGCAGGACTCACGAGCTCCTACGAGCAGTACTTC. This translates into CSAGLTSSYEQYF.

J is TRBJ2-1 and V is TRBV6-1; D is perhaps TRBD2 (6 bases). The CDR3 totals 14 residues. The germline gives CDR1 MNHNS, CDR2 SASEGT. Trimming left V 8 bases short and J 3 bases short, with 14 bases between. This chain's CDR3 is CASATGTLYNEQFF. CDR3 nucleotide sequence: TGTGCCAGCGCGACCGGGACTCTCTACAATGAGCAGTTCTTC.

CDR3 in DNA: TGTGCCAGCAGTCGGACTAGCGGGGAGTTCTTC. Translating it yields CASSRTSGEFF. This chain links TRBV28 with TRBJ2-1; the match to TRBD2 covers 12 bases. The trim removed 5 bases at V and 14 bases at J, leaving 1 base unmatched. Germline values: CDR1 MDHEN, CDR2 SYDVKM. The CDR3 sequence is 11 residues long.

The V gene is TRBV5-1, the J gene TRBJ1-5; 10 bases fit TRBD1. Germline values: CDR1 SGHRS, CDR2 YFSETQ. CDR3 length equals 17 residues. After removal of 4 bases from V and 0 bases from J, the junction contained 7 bases not matched to a gene. For the CDR3, the DNA is TGCGCCAGCAGCCCGGGACAGGGGAGTTATAGCAATCAGCCCCAGCATTTT. Residues: CASSPGQGSYSNQPQHF. The full variable domain, its missing parts supplied by reference TRBV5-1 and TRBJ1-5, is KAGVTQTPRYLIKTRGQQVTLSCSPISGHRSVSWYQQTPGQGLQFLFEYFSETQRNKGNFPGRFSGRQFSNSRSEMNVSTLELGDSALYLCASSPGQGSYSNQPQHFGDGTRLSIL.

The chain has TRBV2 and TRBJ1-1; D not certain. From germline, CDR1 is SNHLY and CDR2 FYNNEI. V was clipped by 6 bases and J by 4 bases, with 15 bases between them. The CDR3 length is 14 residues. The CDR3 coding sequence is TGTGCCAGCAGGGGCGACATGGTCGGCACTGAAGCTTTCTTT. Translating gives CASRGDMVGTEAFF. Full variable domain (rest looked up from reference TRBV2 and TRBJ1-1): EPEVTQTPSHQVTQMGQEVILRCVPISNHLYFYWYRQILGQKVEFLVSFYNNEISEKSEIFDDQFSVERPDGSNFTLKIRSTKLEDSAMYFCASRGDMVGTEAFFGQGTRLTVV.

CDR3 nucleotides: TGTGCCACCAGCAGAGGGAGGGGGACTCCCGAATCAGATACGCAGTATTTT. It translates to CATSRGRGTPESDTQYF. J is TRBJ2-3 and V is TRBV15, with D perhaps assigned TRBD1 or TRBD2 (6 bases each). There are 17 residues in the CDR3. Germline loops: CDR1 LNHNV, CDR2 YYDKDF (reference sequence). Trimming shortened V by 1 base and J by 4 bases, and 18 bases separated the two germline ends.

CDR3 loop: CATSREDRVYNEQFF. In DNA, the CDR3 is TGTGCCACCAGCAGAGAAGACAGGGTCTACAATGAGCAGTTCTTC. The V gene is TRBV15, the J gene TRBJ2-1; 7 nucleotides line up with TRBD1. The CDR3 spans 15 residues. V was clipped by 0 bases and J by 3 bases; unmatched bases: 2. The germline V gene has CDR1 LNHNV and CDR2 YYDKDF (reference sequence).

The rearrangement joins TRBV4-1 to TRBJ2-7, with TRBD1 matching 8 bases. V lost 3 bases, J lost 3 bases, and 7 bases stayed unmatched. Per the germline V gene, CDR1 is MGHRA and CDR2 is YSYEKL. CDR3 size: 15 residues. CDR3 bases: TGCGCCAGCAGCCAGCGACAGGGGACCGACTACGAGCAGTACTTC. It yields the protein CASSQRQGTDYEQYF.

The genes are TRBV4-1 and TRBJ2-1, with no clear D. The CDR3 sequence is 17 residues long. Trimming cost V 2 bases and J 4 bases, with 18 bases left between them. Germline CDR1 is MGHRA and CDR2 is YSYEKL. DNA for the CDR3: TGCGCCAGCAGCCAAAGAGTGATGGGCCTTGGGTACAATGAGCAGTTCTTC. The encoded protein is CASSQRVMGLGYNEQFF.

CDR3: CASSYRRNTEAFF. CDR3 DNA sequence: TGTGCCAGCAGTTACCGCAGGAACACTGAAGCTTTCTTT. V is TRBV6-5 and J is TRBJ1-1, with D uncertain. Trimming pared 2 bases from V and 1 base from J, leaving 5 bases between. The germline V gene encodes CDR1 MNHEY and CDR2 SVGAGI. The CDR3 is 13 amino acids.

J is TRBJ1-3 and V is TRBV28; D is unclear. The germline V gene encodes CDR1 MDHEN and CDR2 SYDVKM. There are 15 residues in the CDR3. Trimming cost V 4 bases and J 4 bases, with 14 bases left between them. CDR3 in DNA: TGTGCCAGCAGTTCCGTCCTCGAGAAGGGAAACACCATATATTTT. Protein: CASSSVLEKGNTIYF.

The chain couples TRBV19 to TRBJ1-1; D is ambiguous. This CDR3 spans 15 amino acids. V was clipped by 9 bases and J by 7 bases, with 24 bases between them. The germline V gene has CDR1 LNHDA and CDR2 SQIVND (reference sequence). CDR3 nucleotide sequence: TGTGCCAGACCCTGCCTCGCCCGGCTGTGGGGTGAAGCTTTCTTT. It specifies CARPCLARLWGEAFF.

This clone has more than one count but fewer than ten. This chain joins TRBV11-1 and TRBJ1-1; TRBD1 agrees at 7 bases. The CDR3 is made up of 13 amino acids. Looked up from germline, CDR1 is SGHAT and CDR2 is FQDESV (reference sequence). J lost 5 bases, V lost 6 bases, and 6 bases had no gene match. CDR3 protein: CASRAGQLTEAFF. DNA for the CDR3: TGTGCCAGCAGGGCGGGACAGCTAACTGAAGCTTTCTTT.

V gene TRBV7-9 combines with J gene TRBJ2-1; unclear D gene. Germline V gene sequence: CDR1 SEHNR, CDR2 FQNEAQ (reference sequence). There are 16 residues in the CDR3. V lost 5 bases and J 0 bases, leaving 14 bases between the germline ends. CDR3: CASSDSALSSYNEQFF. As DNA, the CDR3 is TGTGCCAGCAGCGATAGTGCCCTAAGCTCCTACAATGAGCAGTTCTTC.